The 2 T cell receptor beta chains in this list originate from one sample, sequenced in a study of PD-1 blockade in mismatch repair-deficient tumors. TCRdb keeps only in-frame clones here, not all; method: immunoSEQ multiplex PCR. The sample yields 60,000 to 75,000 clones, about nine tenths seen once. The sequencing used peripheral blood, collected 52 weeks after starting pembrolizumab. The receptors shown here come from an adult with mismatch repair-deficient cancer.

The genes are TRBV11-1 and TRBJ2-7, with 7 bases aligning to TRBD2. V was clipped by 0 bases and J by 2 bases; unmatched bases: 4. This CDR3 spans 15 amino acids. Germline CDR1 is SGHAT and CDR2 is FQDESV (reference sequence). The CDR3: CASSLAGGPTYEQYF. The DNA for the CDR3 is TGTGCCAGCAGCTTAGCGGGAGGGCCTACCTACGAGCAGTACTTC.

The chain recombines TRBV7-6 with TRBJ2-2; D may correspond to TRBD1 or TRBD2 (5 bases each). The V end was cut by 1 base, the J end by 6 bases, with 21 bases between. The CDR3 runs 18 residues. In germline, CDR1 is SGHVS, CDR2 FNYEAQ. The CDR3 bases are TGTGCCAGCAGCTTAGGTCCTGGGACGGGACCTACAGCCGGGGAGCTGTTTTTT. Translated: CASSLGPGTGPTAGELFF.